This paragraph covers one T cell receptor beta chain sequence. The sample belongs to a study of blood T cells in healthy people across ages. It was with a sample-barcoded 5' primer and a J-beta primer mix that a second PCR of roughly 7 to 12 cycles was run. Each cDNA molecule received a tag from a template-switch adaptor that had 12 random nucleotides. A single record per CDR3 protein comes from TCRdb applying MiXCR to the 5' RACE reads. The sample lists around 500,000 distinct CDR3 sequences, 40% to 55% occurring once. Sequencing was performed on blood. This TCR was recovered from a man older than 75 in good health.

The CDR3 DNA follows: TGTGCCAGCAGCTCAGCCCTACAGGGTTCCCGCAATCAGCCCCAGCATTTT. Its translation: CASSSALQGSRNQPQHF. This chain connects TRBV7-2 to TRBJ1-5, with D perhaps matching TRBD1 (6 bases). This CDR3 comprises 17 residues. Germline loops: CDR1 SGHTA, CDR2 FQGNSA. Trimming took 4 bases from V and 2 from J, leaving 18 bases between them.